The 26 T cell receptor beta chains reported below all come from one sample, sequenced in a study of human T cells and chemical hapten exposure. As to time point: patch test 2, 6 weeks after DPC sensitization. As to treatment: therapeutic diphenylcyclopropenone sensitization with weekly scalp DPC. TCRdb ran MiXCR on the RACE reads and lists one entry per CDR3 protein. The table lists about 54,000 distinct CDR3 sequences, about 10% of them singletons. Material: whole blood, obtained in connection with sensitization to the hapten diphenylcyclopropenone (DPC). These receptors were collected from a woman aged 50 to 60 with alopecia areata. Some clones in this sample may be carry-over from other donors' samples.

The rearrangement links TRBV7-9 to TRBJ2-1, with D perhaps TRBD1 (7 bases). Germline V lookup: CDR1 SEHNR, CDR2 FQNEAQ (reference sequence). This CDR3 contains 17 residues. Trimming shortened V by 8 bases and J by 6 bases, and 26 bases separated the two germline ends. The CDR3 sequence: CASGPPPGRGDLNEQFF. The CDR3 region has the DNA TGTGCCAGCGGCCCACCTCCTGGCAGGGGGGACCTCAATGAGCAGTTCTTC. Drawing the rest from reference TRBV7-9 and TRBJ2-1, the complete variable domain is DTGVSQNPRHKITKRGQNVTFRCDPISEHNRLYWYRQTLGQGPEFLTYFQNEAQLEKSRLLSDRFSAERPKGSFSTLEIQRTEQGDSAMYLCASGPPPGRGDLNEQFFGPGTRLTVL.

This clonotype was recorded a few times. This sequence joins TRBV14 and TRBJ1-6, with D possibly being TRBD1 (6 bases). Trimming took 4 bases from V and 9 from J, leaving 19 bases between them. CDR3 length equals 16 residues. Germline CDR1 is SGHDN and CDR2 is FVKESK. Here the CDR3 DNA reads TGTGCCAGCAGCCGCTACGGACAGACTGCGGGTTCACCCCTCCACTTT. This encodes CASSRYGQTAGSPLHF.

This clonotype was counted between two and nine times. J is TRBJ1-5 and V is TRBV12-3 or TRBV12-4, with a tentative D call TRBD1 (6 bases). V gave up 2 bases and J gave up 0 bases, with 8 bases separating them. The CDR3 consists of 15 residues. The CDR3 DNA is TGTGCCAGCAGTTTATACAGGGATAGCAATCAGCCCCAGCATTTT. Encoded protein: CASSLYRDSNQPQHF.

The sample holds many counts of this clonotype. The chain carries TRBV29-1 and TRBJ1-2; D unclear. V was shortened by 4 bases and J by 4 bases, with 10 bases between the two germline ends. Germline values: CDR1 SQVTM, CDR2 ANQGSEA. CDR3 size: 12 residues. This CDR3 reads CSVVVGGYGYTF. The CDR3 DNA reads TGCAGCGTTGTGGTAGGAGGCTATGGCTACACCTTC.

The chain uses TRBV7-2 and TRBJ1-4; D ambiguous. CDR3 size: 15 residues. Per germline, CDR1 SGHTA and CDR2 FQGNSA. Between the trimmed V and J ends, which lost 5 bases and 4 bases, there was a span of 14 bases. This CDR3 reads CASSPRTYYNEKLFF. For the CDR3, the DNA is TGTGCCAGCAGCCCCCGGACTTACTATAATGAAAAACTGTTTTTT.

This clonotype was counted between two and nine times. The chain links TRBV29-1 to TRBJ1-1; tentatively, D is TRBD1 (6 bases). CDR3 length: 11 residues. Between the trimmed V and J ends, which lost 5 bases and 9 bases, there was a span of 13 bases. Germline assignment: CDR1 SQVTM and CDR2 ANQGSEA. CDR3: CSVLQGGQAFF. CDR3 bases: TGCAGCGTTCTACAAGGGGGACAAGCTTTCTTT.

Details on this clonotype: This may be a read error, as it is one base from a much larger clone. V is TRBV7-9 and J is TRBJ2-7; D is tentatively TRBD1 or TRBD2 (5 bases each). This CDR3 is 16 amino acids long. The V end was cut by 5 bases, the J end by 5 bases, with 22 bases between. In germline, CDR1 is SEHNR, CDR2 FQNEAQ (reference sequence). Here the CDR3 DNA reads TGTGCCAGCAGCATCGAACACCGGGGCTTAAGAGACGAGCAGTACTTC. Its translation is CASSIEHRGLRDEQYF.

This clonotype was picked up a small number of times. The genes are TRBV4-1 and TRBJ2-2; TRBD2 agrees at 14 bases. After removal of 1 base from V and 4 bases from J, the junction contained 5 bases not matched to a gene. The CDR3 totals 18 residues. Germline values: CDR1 MGHRA, CDR2 YSYEKL. The CDR3 protein is CASSQGTSGRQVTGELFF. Here the CDR3 DNA reads TGCGCCAGCAGCCAAGGGACTAGCGGGAGGCAAGTCACCGGGGAGCTGTTTTTT.

There are a few counts of this clonotype. The CDR3 region is CASRTPATNEKLFF. The CDR3, as DNA: TGTGCCAGTCGGACACCAGCAACTAATGAAAAACTGTTTTTT. The V gene is TRBV28, the J gene TRBJ1-4, with a weak D call TRBD1 (5 bases). Per the germline V gene, CDR1 is MDHEN and CDR2 is SYDVKM. This CDR3 has 14 amino acids. V lost 9 bases and J lost 0, with 11 bases in between.

This clonotype came up a few times. CDR3 nucleotides: TGTGCCAGCAGTTTAGTTAGCGTGAAATTCGGTGAGCAGTTCTTC. Protein sequence: CASSLVSVKFGEQFF. The chain uses TRBV28 and TRBJ2-1, with TRBD2 as a possible D gene (5 bases). Germline V gives CDR1 MDHEN, CDR2 SYDVKM. V dropped 2 bases and J dropped 9 bases, with 17 bases sitting between them. The CDR3 loop spans 15 amino acids.

The chain combines TRBV21-1 with TRBJ2-2; the table's D call TRBD1 went unverified against the DNA. TRBV21-1 is flagged as a pseudogene. The CDR3 spans 14 residues. The DNA for the CDR3 is TGTGCCAGCAGCCCTCGAGGGGGACCCGGGGAGCTGTTTTTT. Amino acids: CASSPRGGPGELFF.

The chain has TRBV5-1 and TRBJ2-3; D is uncertain. This CDR3 region has 11 residues. Germline assignment: CDR1 SGHRS and CDR2 YFSETQ. V gave up 3 bases and J gave up 5 bases, with 4 bases separating them. CDR3 nucleotides: TGCGCCAGCAGCTCACAAGATACGCAGTATTTT. Its translation is CASSSQDTQYF.

In this sample, this clonotype turned up a few times. The genes are TRBV18 and TRBJ1-2; D remains ambiguous. Between the trimmed V and J ends, which lost 0 bases and 4 bases, there was a span of 9 bases. The germline V gene has CDR1 KGHSH and CDR2 LQKENI. This CDR3 has 14 amino acids. This chain's CDR3 is CASSPPLRSYGYTF. For the CDR3, the DNA is TGTGCCAGCTCACCACCCCTTAGGAGCTATGGCTACACCTTC.

This clonotype appeared many times. The rearrangement links TRBV28 to TRBJ1-1, with D possibly being TRBD1 (6 bases). This CDR3 region has 15 residues. Trimming stripped 1 base from V and 1 base from J, with 10 bases between. Germline CDR1 and CDR2: MDHEN and SYDVKM. CDR3 protein: CASSLLGRGNTEAFF. CDR3 nucleotides: TGTGCCAGCAGTTTATTGGGCAGGGGGAACACTGAAGCTTTCTTT. Together with reference TRBV28 and TRBJ1-1, the CDR3 gives the full variable domain: DVKVTQSSRYLVKRTGEKVFLECVQDMDHENMFWYRQDPGLGLRLIYFSYDVKMKEKGDIPEGYSVSREKKERFSLILESASTNQTSMYLCASSLLGRGNTEAFFGQGTRLTVV.

The chain couples TRBV28 to TRBJ1-2; tentatively, D is TRBD1 (6 bases). The CDR3 is 15 residues long. Trimming took off 10 bases at V and 8 bases at J, with 26 bases between the two ends. Germline assignment: CDR1 MDHEN and CDR2 SYDVKM. CDR3 in amino acids: CAINSSTGGRGGYTF. In nucleotides, the CDR3 is TGTGCCATTAACTCGTCGACAGGAGGAAGGGGCGGCTACACCTTC.

Many counts were recorded for this clonotype. The germline gene is not matched at one end of the junction; a read error may be the cause. The chain is built from TRBV10-1 and TRBJ1-1; the match to TRBD1 covers 7 bases. Germline V gene sequence: CDR1 WNHNN, CDR2 SYGVQD (reference sequence). CDR3 length equals 13 residues. CDR3 residues: CASRGTENTEVFF. Written as DNA, the CDR3 is TGCGCCAGCAGAGGGACAGAGAACACTGAAGTTTTCTTT.

This clonotype was seen a few times. The chain carries TRBV3-1 and TRBJ1-5; D call uncertain. The V end was cut by 1 base, the J end by 9 bases, with 4 bases between. The CDR3 sequence is 11 residues long. Per the germline V gene, CDR1 is LGHDT and CDR2 is YNNKEL (reference sequence). The CDR3 coding sequence is TGTGCCAGCAGCCAAGGAGGGCCCCAGCATTTT. Its translation is CASSQGGPQHF.

CDR3 loop: CASSSGQGAEGYTF. The CDR3 coding sequence is TGTGCCAGCAGCTCAGGACAGGGGGCGGAAGGCTACACCTTC. This chain joins TRBV28 and TRBJ1-2, with TRBD1 matching over 11 bases. The CDR3 runs 14 residues. CDR1 is MDHEN, CDR2 SYDVKM, per germline. With V trimmed by 6 bases and J by 8 bases, 8 bases remained unmatched.

This clonotype was counted only a few times. The gene calls are TRBV12-3 or TRBV12-4 and TRBJ1-1; the D is unclear. The CDR3 runs to 13 residues. The V end lost 6 bases, the J end lost 4 bases, and 12 bases lay between the germline ends. The CDR3 DNA sequence: TGTGCCAGCAGGTGGGCCGGCAGCACTGAAGCTTTCTTT. The encoded protein is CASRWAGSTEAFF.

Regarding this clonotype: Compared with germline, one end of the junction differs, possibly owing to a read error. The chain has TRBV28 and TRBJ1-5; D uncertain. The CDR3 length is 13 residues. Germline assignment: CDR1 MDHEN and CDR2 SYDVKM. DNA for the CDR3: TGTGCCAGCAGTTTCGCCAGAAATCAGTCCCAGCATTTT. This translates into CASSFARNQSQHF.

This clonotype was seen a handful of times. The chain is built from TRBV18 and TRBJ1-4; D is perhaps TRBD1 (5 bases). Germline V gene lookup returns CDR1 KGHSH and CDR2 LQKENI. V was trimmed by 3 bases and J by 0 bases, leaving 14 bases between them. The CDR3 runs 17 residues. The CDR3 reads CASSPDSQYATNEKLFF. DNA of the CDR3: TGTGCCAGCTCACCCGACAGCCAGTATGCAACTAATGAAAAACTGTTTTTT.

This clonotype was seen only a few times. V is TRBV5-1 and J is TRBJ2-7; D remains ambiguous. This CDR3 is 15 amino acids long. Germline loops: CDR1 SGHRS, CDR2 YFSETQ. Trimming took 1 base from V and 3 from J, leaving 14 bases between them. The CDR3 DNA reads as TGCGCCAGCAGCTTGTTAAGCGAGACCCTCTACGAGCAGTACTTC. It encodes CASSLLSETLYEQYF.

The rearrangement joins TRBV4-1 to TRBJ2-5; D is undetermined. This CDR3 is built from 16 residues. The V end was cut by 3 bases, the J end by 4 bases, with 18 bases between. Germline loops: CDR1 MGHRA, CDR2 YSYEKL. The CDR3 sequence: CASSQINMGFPETQYF. For the CDR3, the DNA is TGCGCCAGCAGCCAGATTAATATGGGATTCCCAGAGACCCAGTACTTC.

The chain recombines TRBV27 with TRBJ2-1; 14 nucleotides agree with TRBD2. V lost 6 bases to trimming and J lost 15 bases; unmatched junction nucleotides: 7. In germline, CDR1 is MNHEY, CDR2 SMNVEV (reference sequence). CDR3 length equals 13 residues. CDR3 in amino acids: CASRPGLAGDRFF. CDR3 DNA sequence: TGTGCCAGCAGACCGGGACTAGCGGGAGATCGGTTCTTC.

The V gene is TRBV7-2, the J gene TRBJ1-1; D gene unclear. Trimming took off 5 bases at V and 2 bases at J, with 15 bases between the two ends. The CDR3 loop spans 15 amino acids. Germline CDR1 reads SGHTA; CDR2 reads FQGNSA. This CDR3 is CASSLTYRFNTEAFF. The CDR3 coding sequence is TGTGCCAGCAGCCTCACGTACCGATTCAACACTGAAGCTTTCTTT.

The chain joins TRBV6-6 to TRBJ2-2; possibly TRBD1 for D (6 bases). Looked up from germline, CDR1 is MNHNY and CDR2 is SVGAGI (reference sequence). The CDR3 is 16 residues long. The ends were cut back, 2 bases at V and 0 bases at J, with 10 bases in the middle. CDR3 nucleotides: TGTGCCAGCAGTTACGAACAGGGCCCGAACACCGGGGAGCTGTTTTTT. It translates to CASSYEQGPNTGELFF.